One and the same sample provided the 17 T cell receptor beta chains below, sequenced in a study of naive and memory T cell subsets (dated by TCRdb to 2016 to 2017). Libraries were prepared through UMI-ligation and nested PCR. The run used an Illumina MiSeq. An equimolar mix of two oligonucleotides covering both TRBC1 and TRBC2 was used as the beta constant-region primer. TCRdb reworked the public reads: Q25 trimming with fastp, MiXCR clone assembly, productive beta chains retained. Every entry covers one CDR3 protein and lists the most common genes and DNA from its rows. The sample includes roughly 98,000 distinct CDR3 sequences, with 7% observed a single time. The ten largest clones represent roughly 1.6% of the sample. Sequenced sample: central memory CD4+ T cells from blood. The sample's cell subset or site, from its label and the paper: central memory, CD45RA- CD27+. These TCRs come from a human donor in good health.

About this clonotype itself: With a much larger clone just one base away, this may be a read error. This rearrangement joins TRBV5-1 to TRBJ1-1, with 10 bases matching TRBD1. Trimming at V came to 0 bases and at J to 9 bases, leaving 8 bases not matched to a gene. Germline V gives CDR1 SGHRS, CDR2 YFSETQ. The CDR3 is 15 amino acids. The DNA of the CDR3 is TGCGCCAGCAGCTTGGGAGGACAGGGGGGCCCTCAAGCTTTCTTT. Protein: CASSLGGQGGPQAFF.

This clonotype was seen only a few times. For the CDR3, the DNA is TGTGCCAGCAGTACCCGCGGGGCAGGGGGTGATGAGCAGTTCTTC. This encodes CASSTRGAGGDEQFF. The V and J genes are TRBV2 and TRBJ2-1; tentative D call: TRBD1 (7 bases). From germline, CDR1 is SNHLY and CDR2 FYNNEI. This CDR3 comprises 15 residues. Trimming pared 5 bases from V and 8 bases from J, leaving 19 bases between. Drawing the rest from reference TRBV2 and TRBJ2-1, the complete variable domain is EPEVTQTPSHQVTQMGQEVILRCVPISNHLYFYWYRQILGQKVEFLVSFYNNEISEKSEIFDDQFSVERPDGSNFTLKIRSTKLEDSAMYFCASSTRGAGGDEQFFGPGTRLTVL.

Here the CDR3 reads CASSSQTVDLNEQYF. The CDR3, as DNA: TGCGCCAGCAGCTCCCAGACAGTCGATCTTAACGAGCAGTACTTC. The chain couples TRBV5-1 to TRBJ2-7, with D possibly being TRBD1 (5 bases). The CDR3 loop spans 15 amino acids. Germline CDR1 and CDR2: SGHRS and YFSETQ. Trimming removed 3 bases from V and 5 bases from J, with 18 bases in between.

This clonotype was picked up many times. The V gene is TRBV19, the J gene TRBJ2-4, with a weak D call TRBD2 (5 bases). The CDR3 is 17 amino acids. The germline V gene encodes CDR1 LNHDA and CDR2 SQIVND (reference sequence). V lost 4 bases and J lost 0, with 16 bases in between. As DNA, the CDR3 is TGTGCCAGTAGTAGACCAGCGGAGCCGCTAGCCAAAAACATTCAGTACTTC. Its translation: CASSRPAEPLAKNIQYF. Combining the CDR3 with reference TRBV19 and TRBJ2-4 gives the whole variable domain DGGITQSPKYLFRKEGQNVTLSCEQNLNHDAMYWYRQDPGQGLRLIYYSQIVNDFQKGDIAEGYSVSREKKESFPLTVTSAQKNPTAFYLCASSRPAEPLAKNIQYFGAGTRLSVL.

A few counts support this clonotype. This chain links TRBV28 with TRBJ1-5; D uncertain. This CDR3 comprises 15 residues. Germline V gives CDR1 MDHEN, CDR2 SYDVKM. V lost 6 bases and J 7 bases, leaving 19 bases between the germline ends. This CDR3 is CASREWSTTGQPQHF. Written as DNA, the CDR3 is TGTGCCAGCAGGGAATGGTCGACGACGGGGCAGCCCCAGCATTTT.

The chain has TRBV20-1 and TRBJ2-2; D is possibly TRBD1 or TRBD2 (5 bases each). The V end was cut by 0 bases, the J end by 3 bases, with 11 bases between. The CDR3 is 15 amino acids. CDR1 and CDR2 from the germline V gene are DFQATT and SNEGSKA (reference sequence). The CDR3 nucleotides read TGCAGTGCTAGAGATCGTAGGGGACACACCGGGGAGCTGTTTTTT. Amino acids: CSARDRRGHTGELFF.

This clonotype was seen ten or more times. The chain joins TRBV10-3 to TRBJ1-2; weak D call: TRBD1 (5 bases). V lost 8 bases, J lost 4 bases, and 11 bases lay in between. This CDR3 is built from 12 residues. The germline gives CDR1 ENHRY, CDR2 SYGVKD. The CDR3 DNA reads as TGTGCCATCGGTGGGGCGACCTATGGCTACACCTTC. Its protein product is CAIGGATYGYTF.

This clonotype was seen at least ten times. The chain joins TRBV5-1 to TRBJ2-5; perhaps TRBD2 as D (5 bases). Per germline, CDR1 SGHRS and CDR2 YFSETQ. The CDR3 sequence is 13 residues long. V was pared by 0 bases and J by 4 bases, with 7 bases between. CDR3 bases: TGCGCCAGCAGCTTGGGGCGGGCAGAGACCCAGTACTTC. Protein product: CASSLGRAETQYF.

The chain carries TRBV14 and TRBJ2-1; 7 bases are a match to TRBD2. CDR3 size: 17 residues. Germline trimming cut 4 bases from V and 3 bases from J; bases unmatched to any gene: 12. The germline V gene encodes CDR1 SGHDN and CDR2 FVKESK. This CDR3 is CASSPKVWREFYNEQFF. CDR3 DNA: TGTGCCAGCAGCCCGAAGGTCTGGCGGGAGTTCTACAATGAGCAGTTCTTC.

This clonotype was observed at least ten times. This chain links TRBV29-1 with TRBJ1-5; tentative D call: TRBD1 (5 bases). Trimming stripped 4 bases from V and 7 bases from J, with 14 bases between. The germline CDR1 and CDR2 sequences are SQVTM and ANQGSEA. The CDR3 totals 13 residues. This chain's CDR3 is CSVGGGVGQPQHF. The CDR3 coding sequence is TGCAGCGTTGGAGGAGGGGTAGGGCAGCCCCAGCATTTT.

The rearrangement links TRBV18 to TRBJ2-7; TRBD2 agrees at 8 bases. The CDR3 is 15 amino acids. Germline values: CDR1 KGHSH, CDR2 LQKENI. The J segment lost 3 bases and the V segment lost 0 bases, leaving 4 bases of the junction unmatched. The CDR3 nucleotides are TGTGCCAGCTCACCACCTTCACTAGCGGACTACGAGCAGTACTTC. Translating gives CASSPPSLADYEQYF.

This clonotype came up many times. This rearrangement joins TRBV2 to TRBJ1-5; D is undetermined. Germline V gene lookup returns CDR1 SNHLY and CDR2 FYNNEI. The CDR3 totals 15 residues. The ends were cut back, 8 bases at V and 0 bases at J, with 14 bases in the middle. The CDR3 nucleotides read TGTGCCAGCGGGTTCCCACTCGATAGCAATCAGCCCCAGCATTTT. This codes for CASGFPLDSNQPQHF.

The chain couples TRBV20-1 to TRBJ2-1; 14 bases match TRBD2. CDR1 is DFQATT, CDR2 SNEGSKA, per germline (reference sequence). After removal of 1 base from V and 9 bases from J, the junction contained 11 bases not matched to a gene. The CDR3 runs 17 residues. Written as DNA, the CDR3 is TGCAGTGCTAGAGTTACTAAGACTAGCGGGAGGGCCTCTGAGCAGTTCTTC. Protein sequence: CSARVTKTSGRASEQFF.

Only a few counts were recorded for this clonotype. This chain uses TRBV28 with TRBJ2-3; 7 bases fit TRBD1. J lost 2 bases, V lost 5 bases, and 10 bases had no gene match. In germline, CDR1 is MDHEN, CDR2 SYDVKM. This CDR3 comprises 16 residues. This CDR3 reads CASSVTGTAFTDTQYF. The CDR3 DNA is TGTGCCAGCAGTGTTACCGGGACAGCCTTCACAGATACGCAGTATTTT.

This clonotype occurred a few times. CDR3 residues: CASSPTSSRTEAFF. In DNA form, the CDR3 reads TGTGCCAGCAGCCCAACCTCAAGCAGAACTGAAGCTTTCTTT. The V call is TRBV28, the J call TRBJ1-1; D gene uncertain. Germline CDR1 is MDHEN and CDR2 is SYDVKM. The CDR3 is made up of 14 amino acids. V was pared by 6 bases and J by 5 bases, with 16 bases between.

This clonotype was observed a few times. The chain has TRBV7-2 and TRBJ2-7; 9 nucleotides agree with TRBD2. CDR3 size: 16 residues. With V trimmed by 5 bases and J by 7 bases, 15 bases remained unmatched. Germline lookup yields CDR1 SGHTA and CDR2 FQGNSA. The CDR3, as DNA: TGTGCCAGCAGCGCGCTTTTGGGTAGCGGGAGCGGTGAGCAGTACTTC. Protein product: CASSALLGSGSGEQYF.

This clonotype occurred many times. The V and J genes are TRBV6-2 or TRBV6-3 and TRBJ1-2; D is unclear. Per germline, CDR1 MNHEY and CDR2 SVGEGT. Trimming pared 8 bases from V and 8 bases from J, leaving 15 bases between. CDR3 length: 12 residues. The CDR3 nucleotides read TGTGCCAGCGGGAATCTTCGGCGGGGCTACACCTTC. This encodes CASGNLRRGYTF.